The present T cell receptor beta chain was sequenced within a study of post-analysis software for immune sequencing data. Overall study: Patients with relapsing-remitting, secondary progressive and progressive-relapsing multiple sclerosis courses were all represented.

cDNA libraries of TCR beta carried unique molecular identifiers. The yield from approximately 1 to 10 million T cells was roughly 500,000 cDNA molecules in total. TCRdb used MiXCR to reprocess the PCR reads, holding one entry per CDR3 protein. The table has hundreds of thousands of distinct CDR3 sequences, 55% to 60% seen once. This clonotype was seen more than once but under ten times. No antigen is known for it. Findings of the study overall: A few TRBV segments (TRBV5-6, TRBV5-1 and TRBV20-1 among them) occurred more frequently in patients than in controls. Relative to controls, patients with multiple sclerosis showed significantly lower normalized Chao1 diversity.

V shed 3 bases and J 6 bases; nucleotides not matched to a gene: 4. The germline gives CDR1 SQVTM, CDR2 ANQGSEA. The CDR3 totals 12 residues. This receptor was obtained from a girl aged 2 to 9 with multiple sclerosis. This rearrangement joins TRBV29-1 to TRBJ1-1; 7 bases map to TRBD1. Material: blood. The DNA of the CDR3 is TGCAGCGTTGACGGGCAGGGGGCTGAAGCTTTCTTT. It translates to CSVDGQGAEAFF.